The clone carrying this T cell receptor beta chain was detected ten times or more. Starting from genomic DNA, TCR beta CDR3 was amplified through two-round multiplex PCR. It was primers specific to each TRBV and TRBJ gene that first-round PCR used. TCRdb re-analysed the multiplex PCR reads in MiXCR, keeping a single row per CDR3 protein. The data contain more than 30,000 distinct CDR3 sequences, approximately 46% of them singletons. These data are taken from a study of prognosis after radiotherapy for stage I lung cancer. Study summary: The study deemed all of its non-small cell lung cancer patients medically inoperable. Four developed distant metastases after radiotherapy (median approximately 7 months), and about 15 had no significant progression.

Between the trimmed V and J ends, which lost 7 bases and 3 bases, there was a span of 7 bases. CDR1 is LNHDA, CDR2 SQIVND, per germline (reference sequence). The CDR3 contains 12 residues. The blood draw at each of two time points yielded about 6 milliliters of peripheral blood. The receptor was isolated from a donor aged 50 or older with non-small cell lung cancer. This material consisted of PBMCs, taken before or after stereotactic body radiation therapy (not recorded which). This chain links TRBV19 with TRBJ1-3; the D is unclear. CDR3 region: CASIASGNTIYF. DNA for the CDR3: TGTGCCAGTATCGCAAGTGGAAACACCATATATTTT.